The rows below give T cell receptor beta chains drawn from one sample of a study of shared clonotypes between healthy human individuals. The table came from immunoSEQ multiplex PCR; TCRdb's copy has only in-frame clones and leaves some out. Found here are over 2 million clones, approximately 94% of them singletons; the top ten hold about 1.1%. The sequenced material came from naive CD8+ T cells sorted from blood. The receptors derive from a man younger than 30 in good health. CDR3s include the opening cysteine and the closing phenylalanine or tryptophan.

V gene: TRBV30
CDR3 protein: CASIQGSLNEQYF

V gene: TRBV4-3
CDR3 protein: CASSQERLAGPYEQYF

V gene: TRBV19
CDR3 protein: CASSISMFYEQYF

V gene: TRBV6-5
CDR3 protein: CASSPGGQETQYF

V gene: TRBV19
CDR3 protein: CASSKSGGTEAFF

V gene: TRBV27
CDR3 protein: CASRIGWANTEAFF

V gene: TRBV13
CDR3 protein: CASSPGTGTYEQYF

V gene: TRBV6-5
CDR3 protein: CASRGDQETQYF

V gene: TRBV7-9
CDR3 protein: CASSLEGVYNSPLHF

V gene: TRBV7-9
CDR3 protein: CASSTQGQETQYF

V gene: TRBV7-8
CDR3 protein: CASSLGGPVVTDTQYF

V gene: TRBV7-2
CDR3 protein: CASSPGLANSYEQYF

V gene: TRBV21-1
CDR3 protein: CASSKDSSVWETQYF

V gene: TRBV7-8
CDR3 protein: CASSPLGSGDNQPQHF

V gene: TRBV19
CDR3 protein: CASSVGQGGTEAFF

V gene: TRBV7-8
CDR3 protein: CASSLGTTSTDTQYF

V gene: TRBV7-6
CDR3 protein: CASSFLADMISDTQYF

V gene: TRBV27
CDR3 protein: CASSHLGQGYEQYF

V gene: TRBV5-4
CDR3 protein: CASSLGPEGAEAFF

V gene: TRBV28
CDR3 protein: CASSLGGTTEAFF

V gene: TRBV4-1
CDR3 protein: CASSQARPGQGTDTQYF

V gene: TRBV2
CDR3 protein: CASSAPPGWAEAFF

V gene: TRBV10-2
CDR3 protein: CASSVDRVSNTGELFF

V gene: TRBV27
CDR3 protein: CASSLGLFNEQFF

V gene: TRBV5-4
CDR3 protein: CASSLGDSSYEQYF

V gene: TRBV27
CDR3 protein: CASSPDWSSYNSPLHF

V gene: TRBV7-6
CDR3 protein: CASSRETGSYEQYF

V gene: TRBV7-9
CDR3 protein: CASSFTSEQYF

V gene: TRBV27
CDR3 protein: CASSLSVNSPLHF

V gene: TRBV13
CDR3 protein: CASSFTSVNTGELFF

V gene: TRBV6-5
CDR3 protein: CASSLGGTDTQYF

V gene: TRBV28
CDR3 protein: CASSSGTGEETQYF

V gene: TRBV18
CDR3 protein: CASSKPGYSYEQYF

V gene: TRBV29-1
CDR3 protein: CSVDFGRGSLRVPGDTQYF

V gene: TRBV6-1
CDR3 protein: CASSEGPLEGEYF

V gene: TRBV28
CDR3 protein: CASSLLQGWKGEAFF

V gene: TRBV4-1
CDR3 protein: CASSPPYGGQGTEAFF

V gene: TRBV27
CDR3 protein: CASSLLGGTNYGYTF

V gene: TRBV6-5
CDR3 protein: CASSPRAKNSPLHF

V gene: TRBV9
CDR3 protein: CASSPPLAGTDTQYF

V gene: TRBV29-1
CDR3 protein: CSVGGMGEKLFF

V gene: TRBV27
CDR3 protein: CASSSLPGSYEQYF

V gene: TRBV7-9
CDR3 protein: CASSYRANGYTF

V gene: TRBV11-3
CDR3 protein: CASSLGPISGGTGELFF

V gene: TRBV28
CDR3 protein: CASSTPLDREDSNQPQHF

V gene: TRBV6-5
CDR3 protein: CASSYGIGIAYTF

V gene: TRBV6-1
CDR3 protein: CASSERSYNSPLHF

V gene: TRBV6-1
CDR3 protein: CASSELGVDSNQPQHF

V gene: TRBV9
CDR3 protein: CASSDQTGGLDEQFF

V gene: TRBV11-2
CDR3 protein: CASTLRLAVYDTQYF

V gene: TRBV9
CDR3 protein: CASSPAGVLRAKNIQYF

V gene: TRBV5-1
CDR3 protein: CASSLEVAGAEPQYF

V gene: TRBV28
CDR3 protein: CASTISGTGDYGYTF